The 18 T cell receptor beta chains listed next were all sequenced from one sample in a study of tumor and adjacent non-tumor tissue in lung cancer. The template was RNA from unsorted bulk tissue. This non-tumor lung sample came from over 3 cm beyond the tumor edge. A modified ARM-PCR protocol with three rounds of nested PCR amplified TCRbeta. Each CDR3 protein is one row after TCRdb ran MiXCR on the multiplex PCR reads. The repertoire holds about 90,000 distinct CDR3 sequences, with 65% to 80% as singletons. Sequencing was carried out using distant non-tumor lung tissue. The receptors were gathered from a woman aged 45-65 years with non-small cell lung cancer.

The chain recombines TRBV7-9 with TRBJ1-6, with D possibly being TRBD1 (5 bases). Germline CDR1 is SEHNR and CDR2 is FQNEAQ (reference sequence). The CDR3 is 14 amino acids. The V end lost 4 bases, the J end lost 10 bases, and 14 bases lay between the germline ends. The CDR3 spells CASSSTDEGSPLHF. The CDR3, as DNA: TGTGCCAGCAGCTCGACAGATGAAGGATCACCCCTCCACTTT. Together with reference TRBV7-9 and TRBJ1-6, the CDR3 gives the full variable domain: DTGVSQNPRHKITKRGQNVTFRCDPISEHNRLYWYRQTLGQGPEFLTYFQNEAQLEKSRLLSDRFSAERPKGSFSTLEIQRTEQGDSAMYLCASSSTDEGSPLHFGNGTRLTVT.

This clonotype occurred many times. The V and J genes are TRBV4-1 and TRBJ1-1; 8 bases match TRBD1. This CDR3 has 14 residues. Trimming cost V 2 bases and J 4 bases; bases outside gene matches: 3. Germline V CDR1 and CDR2: MGHRA, YSYEKL. This CDR3 is CASSQPDRVTEAFF. The CDR3 DNA follows: TGCGCCAGCAGCCAACCGGACAGGGTCACTGAAGCTTTCTTT.

This clonotype was seen a few times. A much bigger clone sits one base away, suggesting this may be a read error. The missing conserved phenylalanine or tryptophan at the end of this CDR3 makes a read error likely. The rearrangement uses TRBV28 and TRBJ2-7; D uncertain. Germline CDR1 is MDHEN and CDR2 is SYDVKM. The ends were cut back, 6 bases at V and 5 bases at J, with 8 bases in the middle. The CDR3 has 11 amino acids. The CDR3 DNA reads as TGTGCCAGCAGGACATTACACGAGCAGTACCTC. Translating it yields CASRTLHEQYL.

A note on this clonotype: The junction shows a germline mismatch at one end, possibly a read error. The gene calls are TRBV7-2 and TRBJ2-7; D is perhaps TRBD2 (5 bases). The CDR3 runs to 15 residues. Germline V gives CDR1 SGHTA, CDR2 FQGNSA. The CDR3 DNA is TGTGCCAACAGCTTAGGTAGTGGACTCTCCTACGAGCAGTACTTC. This gives the protein CANSLGSGLSYEQYF.

A word on this clonotype: At one end the junction does not follow the germline gene, possibly because of a read error. This rearrangement joins TRBV6-5 to TRBJ2-7; 7 nucleotides match TRBD2. This CDR3 has 15 residues. CDR1 and CDR2 from the germline V gene are MNHEY and SVGAGI. In DNA form, the CDR3 reads TGTACCAGCAGTTACCGCGGGCTAGCGGAAGACGAGCAGTACTTC. Its translation is CTSSYRGLAEDEQYF.

In its sample, this clonotype was seen many times. The rearrangement joins TRBV30 to TRBJ2-2; D is uncertain. Trimming pared 3 bases from V and 2 bases from J, leaving 4 bases between. Germline CDR1 and CDR2: GTSNPN and SVGIG (reference sequence). This CDR3 is 12 amino acids long. CDR3 amino acids: CAWSGNTGELFF. The CDR3 DNA reads as TGTGCCTGGAGCGGAAACACCGGGGAGCTGTTTTTT. The full variable domain, rest sourced from reference TRBV30 and TRBJ2-2, is SQTIHQWPATLVQPVGSPLSLECTVEGTSNPNLYWYRQAAGRGLQLLFYSVGIGQISSEVPQNLSASRPQDRQFILSSKKLLLSDSGFYLCAWSGNTGELFFGEGSRLTVL.

About this clonotype itself: The junction departs from the called germline gene at one end, perhaps through a read error. The CDR3 sequence: CTSSISSGRNEQYF. In nucleotides, the CDR3 is TGCACCAGCAGTATATCTAGCGGGAGAAACGAGCAGTACTTC. This chain uses TRBV5-1 with TRBJ2-7, with 10 bases fitting TRBD2. This CDR3 spans 14 amino acids. Germline assignment: CDR1 SGHRS and CDR2 YFSETQ.

For this clonotype: The junction and the germline gene differ at one end; a read error may be behind it. The chain carries TRBV29-1 and TRBJ2-3; D gene ambiguous. Looked up from germline, CDR1 is SQVTM and CDR2 is ANQGSEA. The CDR3 consists of 11 residues. DNA for the CDR3: TGCAGCGTTAAGCAAAGCAATACGCAGTATTTC. Protein product: CSVKQSNTQYF.

The count of this clonotype is one. The junction departs from the called germline gene at one end, perhaps through a read error. The chain employs TRBV4-2 and TRBJ2-1, with 9 bases matching TRBD2. CDR1 and CDR2 (germline): LGHNA, YNFKEQ. This CDR3 spans 16 amino acids. CDR3 nucleotide sequence: TGTGCCAGCAGTCAAGAAGAGACTAGCGGCTACAATGACCACTTCTTC. This encodes CASSQEETSGYNDHFF.

A word on this clonotype: Lacking the conserved final phenylalanine or tryptophan, this CDR3 likely reflects a read error. V and J are TRBV29-1 and TRBJ2-7; perhaps D is TRBD1 or TRBD2 (6 bases each). The CDR3 runs 13 residues. Germline V gene data show CDR1 as SQVTM and CDR2 as ANQGSEA. This CDR3 reads CNVAAGQGIQQYL. The CDR3 DNA reads as TGCAACGTTGCGGCGGGGCAGGGGATCCAGCAGTACTTA.

The V call is TRBV28, the J call TRBJ1-1; the match to TRBD1 covers 7 bases. Germline V gene sequence: CDR1 MDHEN, CDR2 SYDVKM. The trim removed 3 bases at V and 3 bases at J, leaving 10 bases unmatched. The CDR3 contains 16 residues. The CDR3: CASSLACDRADTEAFF. The CDR3 bases are TGTGCCAGCAGTTTGGCCTGCGACAGGGCGGACACTGAAGCTTTCTTT.

Turning to this clonotype: Relative to the germline gene, one junction end is altered; a read error may explain this. The chain is built from TRBV29-1 and TRBJ2-1; TRBD2 agrees at 7 bases. Germline V gene lookup returns CDR1 SQVTM and CDR2 ANQGSEA. The CDR3 is 16 amino acids. The CDR3 protein is CSFEDGRGLRNNEHFF. The CDR3 bases are TGCAGCTTTGAAGATGGGAGGGGACTACGAAACAATGAGCACTTCTTC.

As for this clonotype: A read error may produce the germline difference seen at one junction end. The chain couples TRBV29-1 to TRBJ1-2, with D possibly TRBD1 on 6 matching bases. CDR3 length: 13 amino acids. Per the germline V gene, CDR1 is SQVTM and CDR2 is ANQGSEA. CDR3 nucleotides: TGCAGCGTTAAAGAACCCATGGGGGGCGGCTACACCTTC. This encodes CSVKEPMGGGYTF.

This chain uses TRBV11-2 with TRBJ2-2, with TRBD2 matching over 7 bases. The germline CDR1 and CDR2 sequences are SGHAT and FQNNGV. The V segment lost 7 bases and the J segment 13 bases; nucleotides outside the gene matches: 18. The CDR3 length is 15 residues. CDR3 sequence reads: CASTLESGKAGVLFF. CDR3 in DNA: TGTGCCAGCACCCTAGAGAGCGGGAAGGCCGGTGTGCTGTTTTTT.

Ten or more counts support this clonotype. This chain connects TRBV29-1 to TRBJ1-2; D is ambiguous. The CDR3 spans 14 residues. CDR1 and CDR2 (germline): SQVTM, ANQGSEA. The V and J ends lost 0 bases and 3 bases respectively, with 11 bases between them. The CDR3 protein is CSVEEIGRYYGYTF. CDR3 in DNA: TGCAGCGTTGAAGAGATAGGGAGGTACTATGGCTACACCTTC.

The chain recombines TRBV6-5 with TRBJ2-7, with 7 bases aligning to TRBD2. With V trimmed by 8 bases and J by 4 bases, 8 bases remained unmatched. CDR3 length: 13 residues. Germline V gives CDR1 MNHEY, CDR2 SVGAGI. The DNA of the CDR3 is TGTGCCAGCTGGAGCGGGAATACTTACGAGCAGTACTTC. Amino acid sequence: CASWSGNTYEQYF.

Concerning this clonotype: Lacking the conserved final phenylalanine or tryptophan, this CDR3 likely reflects a read error. Here the CDR3 reads CVSSHERGGRATTDTQYL. The CDR3 DNA sequence: TGTGTCAGCAGCCATGAAAGGGGCGGGAGGGCCACAACAGATACGCAGTATCTT. The rearrangement joins TRBV6-5 to TRBJ2-3; 9 bases are shared with TRBD2. Germline assignment: CDR1 MNHEY and CDR2 SVGAGI. CDR3 size: 18 residues.

The chain carries TRBV5-1 and TRBJ2-2; possible D gene TRBD1, 6 bases. The CDR3 loop spans 13 amino acids. Germline assignment: CDR1 SGHRS and CDR2 YFSETQ. V gave up 6 bases and J gave up 5 bases, with 11 bases separating them. The CDR3 protein is CASNTQGTGELFF. The DNA for the CDR3 is TGCGCCAGCAACACACAGGGAACCGGGGAGCTGTTTTTT.